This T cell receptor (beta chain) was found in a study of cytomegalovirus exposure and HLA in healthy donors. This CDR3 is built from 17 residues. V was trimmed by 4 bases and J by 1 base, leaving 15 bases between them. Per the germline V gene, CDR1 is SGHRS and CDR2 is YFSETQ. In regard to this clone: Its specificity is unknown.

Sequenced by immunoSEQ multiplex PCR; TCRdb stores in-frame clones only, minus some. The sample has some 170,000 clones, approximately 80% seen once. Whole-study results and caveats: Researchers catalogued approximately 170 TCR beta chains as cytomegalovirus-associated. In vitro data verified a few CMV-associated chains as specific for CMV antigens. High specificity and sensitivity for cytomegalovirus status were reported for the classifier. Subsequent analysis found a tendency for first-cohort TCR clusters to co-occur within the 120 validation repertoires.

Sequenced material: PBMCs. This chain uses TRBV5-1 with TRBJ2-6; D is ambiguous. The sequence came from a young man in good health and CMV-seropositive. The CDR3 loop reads CASSPLSSSSGANVLTF. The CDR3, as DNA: TGCGCCAGCAGCCCCTTGAGTTCGTCATCTGGGGCCAACGTCCTGACTTTC.